This T cell receptor (beta chain) was sequenced during a study of T-cell reconstitution after alpha-beta-depleted transplantation in children. Library preparation (for TCRbeta) was performed with unique molecular identifiers. TCRdb re-called the PCR reads through MiXCR, storing one row per CDR3 protein. The table lists some 240,000 distinct CDR3 sequences, around 13% of them singletons. The V end was cut by 6 bases, the J end by 5 bases, with 32 bases between. Germline V lookup: CDR1 DFQATT, CDR2 SNEGSKA (reference sequence). This CDR3 region has 18 residues. J is TRBJ2-7 and V is TRBV20-1, with D perhaps given as TRBD1 or TRBD2 (5 bases each). The sequence came from a human donor who donated a stem cell graft to a child with acute lymphoblastic leukemia. Material: PBMCs from the stem cell graft donor, obtained from the stem cell graft. The CDR3 region is CSAHSSGEAGTALNEQYF. As DNA, the CDR3 is TGCAGTGCCCATAGTTCAGGCGAGGCAGGGACGGCTCTCAACGAGCAGTACTTC.